The rows below give T cell receptor beta chains drawn from one sample of a study of post-analysis software for immune sequencing data. A single record per CDR3 protein comes from TCRdb applying MiXCR to the PCR reads. The sample records about 460,000 distinct CDR3 sequences, roughly 45% being singletons. Sequenced: blood. These receptor sequences come from a girl aged 5-17 years with multiple sclerosis. CDR3s include the opening cysteine and the closing phenylalanine or tryptophan. Each record gives: D gene, V gene, clone size, J gene, CDR3 protein, CDR3 DNA. The D gene is left open where the match is weak. Where a row states a size, it is once, few, many or the class of an expanded clone; other rows omit it.

D gene: .
V gene: TRBV20-1
clone size: .
J gene: TRBJ2-1
CDR3 protein: CSARPPANEQFF
CDR3 DNA: TGCAGTGCTAGACCACCGGCCAATGAGCAGTTCTTC

D gene: TRBD1
V gene: TRBV29-1
clone size: .
J gene: TRBJ1-6
CDR3 protein: CSVSTGTGESPLHF
CDR3 DNA: TGCAGCGTATCAACCGGGACAGGCGAATCACCCCTCCACTTT

D gene: TRBD2
V gene: TRBV4-1
clone size: .
J gene: TRBJ2-1
CDR3 protein: CASSQRTGTSGIEQFF
CDR3 DNA: TGCGCCAGCAGCCAGAGAACCGGGACTAGCGGGATCGAGCAGTTCTTC

D gene: TRBD1
V gene: TRBV29-1
clone size: once
J gene: TRBJ2-3
CDR3 protein: CSITRDRATDTQYF
CDR3 DNA: TGCAGCATTACCCGTGACAGGGCCACAGATACGCAGTATTTT

D gene: .
V gene: TRBV6-5
clone size: few
J gene: TRBJ2-1
CDR3 protein: CASSYSPGETNEQFF
CDR3 DNA: TGTGCCAGCAGTTACTCGCCGGGAGAGACCAATGAGCAGTTCTTC

D gene: .
V gene: TRBV12-3/TRBV12-4
clone size: .
J gene: TRBJ2-5
CDR3 protein: CASSPQARKETQYF
CDR3 DNA: TGTGCCAGCAGTCCCCAAGCGAGGAAAGAGACCCAGTACTTC

D gene: TRBD2
V gene: TRBV12-3/TRBV12-4
clone size: few
J gene: TRBJ2-7
CDR3 protein: CASRRYSGRSSYEQYF
CDR3 DNA: TGTGCCAGCAGACGGTATAGCGGGAGGAGCTCCTACGAGCAGTACTTC

D gene: .
V gene: TRBV9
clone size: few
J gene: TRBJ1-2
CDR3 protein: CASSVRILGRGNLDYGYTF
CDR3 DNA: TGTGCCAGCAGCGTAAGAATTCTAGGACGAGGAAATTTGGACTATGGCTACACCTTC

D gene: .
V gene: TRBV12-3/TRBV12-4
clone size: .
J gene: TRBJ1-5
CDR3 protein: CASCTGGTPNQPQHF
CDR3 DNA: TGTGCCAGCTGCACCGGGGGGACTCCTAATCAACCCCAGCATTTT

D gene: TRBD1
V gene: TRBV5-1
clone size: few
J gene: TRBJ2-1
CDR3 protein: CASSLAGQGNNEQFF
CDR3 DNA: TGCGCCAGCAGCTTGGCAGGACAGGGGAACAATGAGCAGTTCTTC

D gene: .
V gene: TRBV29-1
clone size: .
J gene: TRBJ2-7
CDR3 protein: CSAEMSSYEQYF
CDR3 DNA: TGCAGCGCGGAAATGAGCTCCTACGAGCAGTACTTC

D gene: .
V gene: TRBV28
clone size: .
J gene: TRBJ1-5
CDR3 protein: CASSLWGTGQKAQPQHF
CDR3 DNA: TGTGCCAGCAGTTTATGGGGAACGGGGCAAAAGGCCCAGCCCCAGCATTTT

D gene: TRBD2
V gene: TRBV9
clone size: .
J gene: TRBJ2-1
CDR3 protein: CASSIQTGTPGTSVSSYNEQFF
CDR3 DNA: TGTGCCAGCAGCATTCAAACCGGGACTCCTGGGACTAGCGTTAGCTCCTACAATGAGCAGTTCTTC

D gene: .
V gene: TRBV11-3
clone size: .
J gene: TRBJ2-1
CDR3 protein: CASSKGVALETTEQFF
CDR3 DNA: TGTGCCAGCAGCAAGGGGGTGGCGTTGGAAACAACTGAGCAGTTCTTC

D gene: TRBD2
V gene: TRBV3-1
clone size: few
J gene: TRBJ2-3
CDR3 protein: CASSQAASGRAPDTQYF
CDR3 DNA: TGTGCCAGCAGCCAGGCGGCTAGCGGGAGGGCCCCAGATACGCAGTATTTT

D gene: .
V gene: TRBV20-1
clone size: few
J gene: TRBJ2-7
CDR3 protein: CSAHPGTASYEQYF
CDR3 DNA: TGCAGTGCCCACCCTGGGACGGCATCCTACGAGCAGTACTTC

D gene: TRBD2
V gene: TRBV6-6
clone size: .
J gene: TRBJ2-7
CDR3 protein: CASRSGRYEQYF
CDR3 DNA: TGTGCCAGCCGAAGCGGGAGGTACGAGCAGTACTTC

D gene: .
V gene: TRBV7-9
clone size: once
J gene: TRBJ2-1
CDR3 protein: CASSSPNHNEQFF
CDR3 DNA: TGTGCCAGCAGCTCCCCCAATCACAATGAGCAGTTCTTC

D gene: .
V gene: TRBV4-1
clone size: few
J gene: TRBJ1-6
CDR3 protein: CASSQGSILNSPLHF
CDR3 DNA: TGCGCCAGCAGCCAAGGTTCAATACTTAATTCACCCCTCCACTTT

D gene: .
V gene: TRBV9
clone size: few
J gene: TRBJ2-1
CDR3 protein: CASNSGNEQFF
CDR3 DNA: TGTGCCAGCAACTCCGGCAATGAGCAGTTCTTC

D gene: TRBD1
V gene: TRBV5-1
clone size: .
J gene: TRBJ2-3
CDR3 protein: CASRRDSSTDTQYF
CDR3 DNA: TGCGCCAGCAGAAGGGACAGCAGCACAGATACGCAGTATTTT